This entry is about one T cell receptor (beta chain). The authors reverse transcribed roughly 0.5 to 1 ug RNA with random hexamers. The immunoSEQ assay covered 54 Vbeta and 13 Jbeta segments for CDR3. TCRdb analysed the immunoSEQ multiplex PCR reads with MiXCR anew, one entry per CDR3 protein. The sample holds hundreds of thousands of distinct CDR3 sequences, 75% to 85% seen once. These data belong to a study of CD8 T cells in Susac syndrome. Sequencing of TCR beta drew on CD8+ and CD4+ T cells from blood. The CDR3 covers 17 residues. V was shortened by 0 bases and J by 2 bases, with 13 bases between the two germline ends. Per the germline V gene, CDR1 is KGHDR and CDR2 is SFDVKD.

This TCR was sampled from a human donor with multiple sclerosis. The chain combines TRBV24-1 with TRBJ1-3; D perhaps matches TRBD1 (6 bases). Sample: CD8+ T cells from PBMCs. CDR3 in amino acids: CATSDLWSGAPGNTIYF. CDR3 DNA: TGTGCCACCAGTGATTTGTGGTCGGGGGCACCTGGAAACACCATATATTTT.